These T cell receptor beta chains were read from a single sample in a study of shared clonotypes between healthy human individuals. The table came from immunoSEQ multiplex PCR; TCRdb's copy has only in-frame clones and leaves some out. The table has about 2.2 million clones, just under 95% seen once. The specimen was naive CD8+ T cells from PBMCs. These receptors were taken from a man younger than 35 in good health. Some clones in this sample may be carry-over from other donors' samples. CDR3s include the opening cysteine and the closing phenylalanine or tryptophan. The D gene is left open where the match is weak. Not every row has a clone size; where given, it reads once, few, many or a size class.

D gene	V gene	clone size	J gene	CDR3 protein	CDR3 DNA
.	TRBV29-1	.	TRBJ2-7	CSVVGTSGYEQYF	TGCAGCGTAGTCGGTACTAGTGGGTACGAGCAGTACTTC
.	TRBV5-6	.	TRBJ1-2	CASSLAYAGRIYGYTF	TGTGCCAGCAGCTTGGCCTACGCAGGGCGGATCTATGGCTACACCTTC
.	TRBV4-2	.	TRBJ1-4	CASSQDSRRGGETNEKLFF	TGTGCCAGCAGCCAAGATTCAAGGAGGGGAGGGGAGACTAATGAAAAACTGTTTTTT
TRBD1	TRBV28	.	TRBJ1-5	CASSLLRDRVRDQPQHF	TGTGCCAGCAGTTTACTCCGGGACAGGGTTAGGGATCAGCCCCAGCATTTT
TRBD2	TRBV27	.	TRBJ2-1	CASRREPGLTGGEQFF	TGTGCCAGCAGACGAGAACCGGGACTAACGGGGGGTGAGCAGTTCTTC
.	TRBV6-5	.	TRBJ2-7	CASSFQGSGYEQYF	TGTGCCAGCAGTTTCCAGGGTTCGGGCTACGAGCAGTACTTC
.	TRBV7-9	once	TRBJ2-2	CASRIGTANTGELFF	TGTGCCAGCAGGATAGGGACTGCGAACACCGGGGAGCTGTTTTTT
.	TRBV4-1	.	TRBJ2-7	CASSPPNYEQYF	TGCGCCAGCAGCCCCCCCAACTACGAGCAGTACTTC
.	TRBV27	.	TRBJ2-1	CASSLSYEWLAYNEQFF	TGTGCCAGCAGTTTATCCTATGAGTGGCTAGCCTACAATGAGCAGTTCTTC
.	TRBV5-4	.	TRBJ2-1	CASSLGRGEQFF	TGTGCCAGCAGCTTGGGTAGAGGTGAGCAGTTCTTC
TRBD1	TRBV7-9	.	TRBJ1-5	CASSSDPWRQGHQPQHF	TGTGCCAGCAGCTCAGATCCCTGGAGACAGGGCCATCAGCCCCAGCATTTT
.	TRBV27	.	TRBJ2-2	CASSPRTPTGELFF	TGTGCCAGCAGTCCCCGGACTCCCACCGGGGAGCTGTTTTTT
.	TRBV5-8	once	TRBJ1-4	CASSSSLGEKLFF	TGTGCCAGCAGCTCCTCACTGGGGGAAAAACTGTTTTTT
.	TRBV28	few	TRBJ2-4	CATTRGGANIQYF	TGTGCCACCACCCGAGGGGGGGCAAACATTCAGTACTTC
.	TRBV7-6	.	TRBJ1-2	CASSRSRGAGVYGYTF	TGTGCCAGCAGCCGCTCCAGGGGAGCCGGTGTCTATGGCTACACCTTC
TRBD1	TRBV7-6	.	TRBJ1-1	CASSAGTGASTEAFF	TGTGCCAGCAGCGCGGGGACAGGGGCATCCACTGAAGCTTTCTTT
TRBD1	TRBV4-1	.	TRBJ2-7	CASSADRGPYEQYF	TGCGCCAGCAGTGCCGACAGGGGGCCCTACGAGCAGTACTTC
.	TRBV19	.	TRBJ2-7	CASSMGQDDEQYF	TGTGCCAGTAGTATGGGCCAGGACGACGAGCAGTACTTC
.	TRBV6-5	.	TRBJ2-5	CASSYSRAGETQYF	TGTGCCAGCAGTTACTCAAGGGCGGGAGAGACCCAGTACTTC
TRBD2	TRBV7-9	.	TRBJ2-1	CASSLVHSLAGGLYNEQFF	TGTGCCAGCAGCTTAGTTCATAGTCTAGCGGGAGGTCTCTACAATGAGCAGTTCTTC
TRBD1	TRBV27	.	TRBJ1-1	CASSNKGGWGEAFF	TGTGCCAGCAGTAACAAAGGGGGCTGGGGTGAAGCTTTCTTT
.	TRBV14	.	TRBJ2-5	CASSQTGQETQYF	TGTGCCAGCAGCCAGACTGGACAAGAGACCCAGTACTTC
.	TRBV11-3	.	TRBJ2-7	CASSLTRGSHEQYF	TGTGCCAGCAGCTTGACTAGAGGGTCCCACGAGCAGTACTTC
.	TRBV11-2	.	TRBJ2-7	CASSLHEQYF	TGTGCCAGCAGCTTACACGAGCAGTACTTC
.	TRBV14	.	TRBJ1-1	CASSQDATEAFF	TGTGCCAGCAGCCAAGATGCAACTGAAGCTTTCTTT
.	TRBV4-1	.	TRBJ2-7	CASSQEGGPGSYEQYF	TGCGCCAGCAGCCAAGAGGGGGGGCCGGGCTCCTACGAGCAGTACTTC
.	TRBV27	.	TRBJ2-3	CASSLGRAGTQYF	TGTGCCAGCAGTTTGGGGCGTGCGGGTACGCAGTATTTT
.	TRBV11-2	.	TRBJ1-1	CASSLWGREEAEAFF	TGTGCCAGCAGCTTATGGGGGAGGGAGGAGGCTGAAGCTTTCTTT